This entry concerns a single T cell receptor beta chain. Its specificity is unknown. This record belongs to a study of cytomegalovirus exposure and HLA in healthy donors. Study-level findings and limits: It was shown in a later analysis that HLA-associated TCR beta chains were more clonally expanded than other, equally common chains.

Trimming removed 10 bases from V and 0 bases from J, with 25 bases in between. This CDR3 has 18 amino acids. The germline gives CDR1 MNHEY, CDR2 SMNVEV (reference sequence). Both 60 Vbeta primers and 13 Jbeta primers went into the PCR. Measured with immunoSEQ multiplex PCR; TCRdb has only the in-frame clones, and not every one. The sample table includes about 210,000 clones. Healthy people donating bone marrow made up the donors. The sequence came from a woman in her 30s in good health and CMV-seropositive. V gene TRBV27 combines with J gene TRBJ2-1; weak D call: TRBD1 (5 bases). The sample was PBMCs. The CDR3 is CATPIGQGLMGSYNEQFF. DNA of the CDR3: TGTGCCACCCCGATAGGGCAGGGATTGATGGGCTCCTACAATGAGCAGTTCTTC.